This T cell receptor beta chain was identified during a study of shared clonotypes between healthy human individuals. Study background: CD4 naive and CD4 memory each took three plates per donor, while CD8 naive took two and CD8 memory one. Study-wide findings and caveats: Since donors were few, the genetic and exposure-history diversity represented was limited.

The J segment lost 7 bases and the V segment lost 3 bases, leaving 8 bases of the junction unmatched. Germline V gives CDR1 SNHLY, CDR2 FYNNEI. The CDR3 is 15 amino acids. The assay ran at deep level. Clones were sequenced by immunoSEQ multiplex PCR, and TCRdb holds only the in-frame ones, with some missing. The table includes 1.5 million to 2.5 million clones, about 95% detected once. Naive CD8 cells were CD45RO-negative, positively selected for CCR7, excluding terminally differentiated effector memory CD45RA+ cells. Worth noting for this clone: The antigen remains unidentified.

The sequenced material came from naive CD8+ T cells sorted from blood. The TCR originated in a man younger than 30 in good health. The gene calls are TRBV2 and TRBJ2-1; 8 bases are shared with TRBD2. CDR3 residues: CASSEVSGVTNEQFF. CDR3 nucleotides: TGTGCCAGCAGTGAGGTTAGCGGGGTCACGAATGAGCAGTTCTTC.